This T cell receptor beta chain derives from a study of T-cell memory formation after mild COVID-19 (dated by TCRdb to the early 2020s). About the full investigation: TCR sequence clusters from the two donors were found to be largely donor specific. T-cell clones expanding and contracting after mild COVID-19 in two donors were tracked by longitudinal TCRalpha and TCRbeta repertoire sequencing. Two young, previously healthy adult volunteers, one female and one male, were included in the cohort. Overall results and qualifications from the work: Contracting CD4+ clones turned up mainly in the CM and EM memory subsets, whereas EMRA was where CD8+ clones were enriched. Balanced CD4/CD8 phenotypes were observed for clones contracting from day 15 to 85, whereas a bias towards CD4+ was observed for a second wave of clones expanding from day 15 to 37. Some responding clones were detected in pre-infection memory, which suggested that pre-existing cross-reactive memory T cells had joined the SARS-CoV-2 response. The study included only a couple of mild cases, and larger cohorts that include severe cases with pre-infection samples were judged to be necessary. SARS-CoV-2 specificity was not confirmed for the second-wave clones peaking on day 37.

The sequencer listed for this sample is Illumina NovaSeq 6000. cDNA libraries for TCRalpha and TCRbeta were prepared by 5'RACE using constant-segment primers, with sample barcodes and unique molecular identifiers added. Trizol reagent was used to extract RNA from every sample. Libraries were amplified in two PCR steps, with a second sample barcode and Illumina TruSeq adapters added in the second step. The libraries were sequenced on an Illumina NovaSeq using 2 x 150 bp paired-end reads. The paper's data handling went like this. Demultiplexing of reads and collapsing into UMI-guided consensus sequences were performed with migec v1.2.7. Using mixcr v2.1.11, the UMI consensuses were aligned to TRA and TRB V and J templates and assembled into clonotypes. Clonotypes were classified as expanded or contracted when called significant by both edgeR and NoisET, with noise models trained on biological replicates. For edgeR calls, the cutoffs were a false discovery rate-adjusted p below 0.01 and a log2 fold-change threshold of 1. As an exploratory analysis of dynamics, max-normalized trajectories of the 1000 most abundant clonotypes were examined with PCA combined with hierarchical clustering. Separately sequenced CD4+ and CD8+ repertoires were used to assign the CD4 or CD8 phenotype of responding clones. TCRdb ran its own pipeline on the public reads, namely fastp trimming at Q25 and MiXCR clone calling, and kept in-frame beta chains. Rows are unified per CDR3 protein, each entry keeping the most common DNA and genes. What appears here as the V and J calls and clone size reflects TCRdb's work, not the paper's. For this sample the table gives fewer than 300,000 distinct CDR3 sequences, of which about a sixth were detected only once. Roughly a fifth of the sample is held by the ten biggest clonotypes.

Ficoll-Paque density gradient centrifugation was the method used to isolate PBMCs. This clonotype was found a few times. What antigen it recognizes has not been identified. No base-level quality is on record; no much larger clone is a single base apart. What was sequenced was PBMCs or a T cell subset sorted from them (not recorded which). The sequence was collected from a young man who had mild COVID-19 (a few samples of this study predate the infection). The sample titles of this study are shuffled in the database, so cell type and time point are left out; the donor was told from shared clones.

The DNA sequence reads TGTGCCAGCAGTTACTCGATAGGACAGGGGAGAGAGACCCAGTACTTC. It codes for CASSYSIGQGRETQYF. In this chain, TRBV6-6 is recombined with TRBJ2-5; 9 central nucleotides agree with TRBD1. Here V drops 0 bases and J drops 4 bases, and the junction holds 6 bases not matched to any gene. Reading from cysteine to phenylalanine, the CDR3 counts 16 amino acids. Solely the CDR3 DNA is kept, with 48 bases framed from the first base. The germline V gene (reference sequence) supplies CDR1 MNHNY and CDR2 SVGAGI.